This TCR beta chain was sequenced in a study of breast tumors, draining lymph nodes, adjacent tissues. TCRdb redid the calling of the multiplex PCR reads with MiXCR, one entry per CDR3 protein. The top ten hold under 6.5% of the sample, which has approximately 100,000 distinct CDR3 sequences, around 30% seen once. Points on this clonotype: Its target is unknown.

CDR1 KGHDR and CDR2 SFDVKD come from the germline V gene. This CDR3 comprises 19 residues. The V and J ends lost 4 bases and 5 bases, in that order; junction bases with no gene match: 15. Axillary draining lymph nodes of breast cancer patients supplied the node samples. Study-wide results and limits: Data fit most tumor T cells coming from lymph node, expanding in tumor. Compared with lymph nodes, tumors were less diverse; compared with nontumor tissue, more. Tumor T cell lymph node origin was a supported hypothesis, not proven.

The chain carries TRBV24-1 and TRBJ2-5, with TRBD2 identical over 13 bases. Specimen: axillary lymph node tissue. This clonotype was sampled from a female donor with breast cancer. Some clones in this sample may be carry-over from other donors' samples. The CDR3 sequence is CATSDPNRTSGRGGETQYF. The CDR3 DNA reads TGTGCCACCAGTGACCCCAACCGGACTAGCGGGAGAGGCGGTGAGACCCAGTACTTC.